Listed below are T cell receptor beta chains from one sample, sequenced in a study of cytotoxic CD8 clonotypes in ibrutinib-treated CLL. Sequencing was performed with immunoSEQ multiplex PCR; in TCRdb, only in-frame clones are kept and a portion is missing. The sample has tens of thousands of clones, about nine tenths seen once; the top ten hold approximately 3%. Sequences were derived from PBMCs, sampled after 12 months of ibrutinib treatment. These receptor sequences come from a human donor with chronic lymphocytic leukemia. The CDR3 runs from the conserved cysteine through the conserved F or W. The D gene is left open where the match is weak. Clone size, where shown, is once, few, many, or a class for clones that have expanded.

j_gene | abundance | v_gene | d_gene | CDR3nt | CDR3aa
TRBJ2-5 | NA | TRBV19 | NA | TGTGCCAGTAGTATAATTCCCGACGGGGGCGCGGAGACCCAGTACTTC | CASSIIPDGGAETQYF
TRBJ1-2 | once | TRBV7-2 | NA | TGTGCCAGCAGCTTAGCCGTCGCACCGAGTGGCTACACCTTC | CASSLAVAPSGYTF
TRBJ1-2 | NA | TRBV6-5 | TRBD1 | TGTGCCAGCACCCAGGGGGGACAGTATGAAGGCTACACCTTC | CASTQGGQYEGYTF
TRBJ2-5 | NA | TRBV11-1 | NA | TGTGCCAGCAGCGTAAAAGAGACCCAGTACTTC | CASSVKETQYF
TRBJ2-7 | NA | TRBV4-1 | TRBD2 | TGCGCCAGCAGCCAATTAGGACTAGCGGGATCCTACGAGCAGTACTTC | CASSQLGLAGSYEQYF
TRBJ2-1 | NA | TRBV7-3 | NA | TGTGCCAGCAGCCCATCACCGGGACTCGCAAACAATGAGCAGTTCTTC | CASSPSPGLANNEQFF
TRBJ2-5 | NA | TRBV25-1 | TRBD1 | TGTGCCAGCAGTGCCCGGACAGGACAAGAGACCCAGTACTTC | CASSARTGQETQYF
TRBJ2-7 | NA | TRBV27 | NA | TGTGCCAGCAGTACCAACCCTACTAGCTTCGAGCAGTACTTC | CASSTNPTSFEQYF
TRBJ2-1 | NA | TRBV7-3 | NA | TGTGCCAGCAGCCCTAACCATGCCAGGGATTCGGCGTACAATGAGCAGTTCTTC | CASSPNHARDSAYNEQFF
TRBJ2-5 | NA | TRBV5-1 | NA | TGCGCCAGCAGTACAAATCAAGAGACCCAGTACTTC | CASSTNQETQYF
TRBJ2-7 | NA | TRBV27 | TRBD2 | TGTGCCAGCAGTTTACTACTAGCGGGAGCCACCTACGAGCAGTACTTC | CASSLLLAGATYEQYF
TRBJ2-3 | NA | TRBV6-5 | NA | TGTGCCAGCAGTCCGGGTAGTGCGACAGATACGCAGTATTTT | CASSPGSATDTQYF
TRBJ2-1 | once | TRBV4-1 | NA | TGCGCCAGCAGCCAAGAGGTTGGTAGGGCCTACAATGAGCAGTTCTTC | CASSQEVGRAYNEQFF
TRBJ1-2 | few | TRBV5-1 | NA | TGCGCCAGCAGCTTGTTACACCCTGATAACTATGGCTACACCTTC | CASSLLHPDNYGYTF
TRBJ2-1 | NA | TRBV4-2 | NA | TGTGCCAGCAGCCAAGACGGTACAAAAGACTACAATGAGCAGTTCTTC | CASSQDGTKDYNEQFF
TRBJ2-7 | NA | TRBV21-1 | NA | TGTGCCAGCAGCGCCGGTCGACTCTTTTACGAGCAGTACTTC | CASSAGRLFYEQYF
TRBJ2-5 | NA | TRBV7-9 | NA | TGTGCCAGCAGCGACAGAGAGACCCAGTACTTC | CASSDRETQYF
TRBJ2-2 | once | TRBV14 | TRBD1 | TGTGCCAGCAGCCAAGAGCACAGGGGGCGCGAGGGTCCCGGGGAGCTGTTTTTT | CASSQEHRGREGPGELFF
TRBJ2-7 | NA | TRBV5-4 | NA | TGTGCCAGCAGCTTGGATGAGGCCAGCCCCTACGAGCAGTACTTC | CASSLDEASPYEQYF
TRBJ1-4 | NA | TRBV6-6 | TRBD1 | TGTGCCAGCAGCCCTAACAGGGGAGTAAGGGAAAAACTGTTTTTT | CASSPNRGVREKLFF
TRBJ1-3 | NA | TRBV4-1 | TRBD1 | TGCGCCAGCAGCCAAGACGAGACAGGGAGAAACACCATATATTTT | CASSQDETGRNTIYF
TRBJ2-7 | NA | TRBV11-3 | TRBD2 | TGTGCCAGCAGCTTTCGGGGGGGCGAGCAGTACTTC | CASSFRGGEQYF
TRBJ1-4 | NA | TRBV9 | NA | TGTGCCAGCAGGGGAGCTGGCGATGAAAAACTGTTTTTT | CASRGAGDEKLFF
TRBJ1-1 | NA | TRBV5-8 | NA | TGTGCCAGCAGCTTAGTATGGTCTGAAGCTTTCTTT | CASSLVWSEAFF
TRBJ2-7 | NA | TRBV7-8 | TRBD2 | TGTGCCAGCAGCTTAGAAGGACTAGCGGCCCGTAAGGAGCAGTACTTC | CASSLEGLAARKEQYF
TRBJ2-7 | NA | TRBV5-1 | TRBD1 | TGCGCCAGCAGCTCCCCCCGGACAGGGGCGGACTACGAGCAGTACTTC | CASSSPRTGADYEQYF
TRBJ2-2 | NA | TRBV10-1 | NA | TGCGCCAGCAGTGTTCAGAACACCGGGGAGCTGTTTTTT | CASSVQNTGELFF
TRBJ2-1 | NA | TRBV2 | TRBD1 | TGTGCCAGCAGGGTAGGGGGCGATGAGCAGTTCTTC | CASRVGGDEQFF
TRBJ1-1 | NA | TRBV6-5 | NA | TGTGCCAGCAGCCGTGGGGGAGCTGAAGCTTTCTTT | CASSRGGAEAFF
TRBJ1-2 | NA | TRBV27 | TRBD1 | TGTGCCAGCAGCCAAGGGGGCGGGGGCTACACCTTC | CASSQGGGGYTF
TRBJ2-1 | NA | TRBV6-1 | NA | TGTGCCAGCAGTAAGGGGGGTACCTACAATGAGCAGTTCTTC | CASSKGGTYNEQFF
TRBJ2-7 | NA | TRBV27 | TRBD2 | TGTGCCAGCAGTCCCCGGGTGTCTAGCGGGATATACGAGCAGTACTTC | CASSPRVSSGIYEQYF
TRBJ2-6 | NA | TRBV28 | NA | TGTGCCAGCAGCCCTGGGGGTACTGGGGCCAACGTCCTGACTTTC | CASSPGGTGANVLTF
TRBJ2-7 | NA | TRBV19 | TRBD2 | TGTGCCAGTAGAGGACTAGGGGTAGAGCAGTACTTC | CASRGLGVEQYF
TRBJ1-2 | once | TRBV7-8 | TRBD1 | TGTGCCAGCAGCCCTCGGACAGGGCTCTATGGCTACACCTTC | CASSPRTGLYGYTF
TRBJ1-2 | NA | TRBV28 | TRBD1 | TGTGCCAGCAGTAATCCCGGGACAGGGGGCGCGGTGAATGGCTACACCTTC | CASSNPGTGGAVNGYTF
TRBJ2-2 | NA | TRBV7-6 | NA | TGTGCCAGCACGAGAATCCCAGGGGCTCCCGGCGGGGAGCTGTTTTTT | CASTRIPGAPGGELFF
TRBJ2-1 | NA | TRBV11-2 | TRBD2 | TGTGCCAGCAGCCCTACTAGCGGGATTTACAATGAGCAGTTCTTC | CASSPTSGIYNEQFF
TRBJ2-5 | NA | TRBV19 | TRBD1 | TGTGCCAGTAGTATCCGGAGGACAGGGGGCGATGAGACCCAGTACTTC | CASSIRRTGGDETQYF
TRBJ2-1 | NA | TRBV29-1 | TRBD1 | TGCAGCGTTGGGACAGGGGAGAATGAGCAGTTCTTC | CSVGTGENEQFF
TRBJ2-3 | NA | TRBV5-1 | NA | TGCGCCAGCAGCTTGGGGGCCAGCACCATTAGTGTGACAGATACGCAGTATTTT | CASSLGASTISVTDTQYF
TRBJ2-6 | NA | TRBV6-1 | NA | TGTGCCAGCAGTGAATCCTGGGGGGCCAACGTCCTGACTTTC | CASSESWGANVLTF
TRBJ2-1 | once | TRBV30 | TRBD2 | TGTGCCTGGAGTTTAACGGGACTAGCGGGAGGGCCTAATGAGCAGTTCTTC | CAWSLTGLAGGPNEQFF
TRBJ1-4 | NA | TRBV4-1 | NA | TGCGCCAGCAGCCAAACGGAGGGCCAAGCGCATGAAAAACTGTTTTTT | CASSQTEGQAHEKLFF
TRBJ2-5 | NA | TRBV19 | TRBD2 | TGTGCCAGTAGTATTTCGGGGCTAGCGGAGTGGGTACAAGAGACCCAGTACTTC | CASSISGLAEWVQETQYF
TRBJ2-7 | NA | TRBV13 | NA | TGTGCCAGCAGCTTTAATCTGGCTTACGAGCAGTACTTC | CASSFNLAYEQYF